The 20 T cell receptor beta chains in this list originate from one sample, sequenced in a study of OX40 agonist ivuxolimab in advanced cancers. Profiled with immunoSEQ multiplex PCR; TCRdb holds only in-frame clones, not every one. The data hold 70,000 to 80,000 clones, with about 81% observed a single time. The sequences come from CD4+ or CD8+ T cells sorted from blood, collected in a trial of the OX40 agonist ivuxolimab. All receptors derive from an adult with an advanced solid tumor such as melanoma, head and neck, liver or kidney cancer.

The rearrangement links TRBV19 to TRBJ1-5, with 10 bases identical to TRBD1. The CDR3 is 16 residues long. Germline CDR1 LNHDA, CDR2 SQIVND (reference sequence). J gave up 7 bases and V 5 bases, and 11 bases lay outside the gene matches. CDR3 coding DNA: TGTGCCAGTAGTCTACTAGGGGACAGGGGTAGCCAGCCCCAGCATTTT. Amino acid sequence: CASSLLGDRGSQPQHF.

The rearrangement links TRBV7-3 to TRBJ2-3; the match to TRBD1 covers 9 bases. This CDR3 has 15 amino acids. The V gene end was trimmed by 5 bases and the J gene end by 4 bases; junction bases not matched to a gene: 7. Germline assignment: CDR1 SGHTA and CDR2 FQGTGA. This chain's CDR3 is CASSPTTGGADTQYF. For the CDR3, the DNA is TGTGCCAGCAGCCCTACAACAGGGGGCGCAGATACGCAGTATTTT.

The CDR3 sequence is CASSNAGPSREQYF. The CDR3 nucleotides read TGTGCCAGTAGTAATGCGGGACCCTCCCGGGAGCAGTACTTC. J is TRBJ2-7 and V is TRBV19; a weak D match, TRBD2 (6 bases). Trimming took 4 bases from V and 7 from J, leaving 17 bases between them. The CDR3 runs 14 residues. Germline-derived CDR1 and CDR2 are LNHDA and SQIVND (reference sequence).

The J gene is TRBJ2-1, the V gene TRBV5-8; 11 nucleotides agree with TRBD2. Trimming cost V 1 base and J 9 bases; bases outside gene matches: 0. Germline V gene sequence: CDR1 SGHTS, CDR2 YDEGEE. This CDR3 region has 13 residues. Written as DNA, the CDR3 is TGTGCCAGCAGCTTGACTAGCGGGAGTGAGCAGTTCTTC. It specifies CASSLTSGSEQFF. The whole variable domain, filled in from reference TRBV5-8 and TRBJ2-1, reads EAGVTQSPTHLIKTRGQQATLRCSPISGHTSVYWYQQALGLGLQFLLWYDEGEERNRGNFPPRFSGRQFPNYSSELNVNALELEDSALYLCASSLTSGSEQFFGPGTRLTVL.

J is TRBJ2-5 and V is TRBV7-2, with 7 bases fitting TRBD2. CDR1 and CDR2 from the germline V gene are SGHTA and FQGNSA. CDR3 length equals 14 residues. The V and J ends lost 4 bases and 2 bases, in that order; junction bases with no gene match: 4. CDR3 nucleotide sequence: TGTGCCAGCAGCTCCTCGGGACTACAAGAGACCCAGTACTTC. Protein: CASSSSGLQETQYF.

V and J are TRBV2 and TRBJ2-3, with 7 bases that match TRBD1. Germline V lookup: CDR1 SNHLY, CDR2 FYNNEI. The CDR3 length is 17 residues. The J segment lost 1 base and the V segment lost 0 bases, leaving 7 bases of the junction unmatched. CDR3 DNA sequence: TGTGCCAGCAGTGAAGCACCTTCCGGGACAGGCACAGATACGCAGTATTTT. It yields the protein CASSEAPSGTGTDTQYF.

The chain has TRBV5-6 and TRBJ1-6; a weak D match, TRBD1 (6 bases). The V and J ends lost 5 bases and 6 bases respectively, with 15 bases between them. The CDR3 has 15 residues. Germline CDR1 reads SGHDT; CDR2 reads YYEEEE. The CDR3 DNA follows: TGTGCCAGCAGTTCCTTGGGGGCTCTTAATTCACCCCTCCACTTT. Translation gives CASSSLGALNSPLHF.

The CDR3 here is CAISRQGSSGANVLTF. In DNA form, the CDR3 reads TGTGCCATCAGTAGACAGGGTTCCTCTGGGGCCAACGTCCTGACTTTC. The chain combines TRBV10-3 with TRBJ2-6, with 7 bases fitting TRBD1. The CDR3 is made up of 16 amino acids. V trimming: 5 bases; J trimming: 0 bases; junction bases outside the gene matches: 4. The V gene's germline CDR1 is ENHRY and CDR2 SYGVKD.

This clone appeared once. The rearrangement links TRBV11-3 to TRBJ1-1; D is uncertain. The CDR3 runs 15 residues. Per germline, CDR1 SGHNT and CDR2 YENEEA. V was pared by 1 base and J by 4 bases, with 13 bases between. The CDR3 DNA reads TGTGCCAGCAGCTTAGGATCGAGCAGGAGCACTGAAGCTTTCTTT. This encodes CASSLGSSRSTEAFF.

A few counts support this clone. This rearrangement joins TRBV5-6 to TRBJ1-6, with 8 bases identical to TRBD1. V dropped 4 bases and J dropped 8; count of bases not matched to a gene: 11. The CDR3 is made up of 16 amino acids. Germline-derived CDR1 and CDR2 are SGHDT and YYEEEE. The CDR3 DNA reads as TGTGCCAGCAGCCGACAGGGGTTGAGTGTTGATTCACCCCTCCACTTT. This encodes CASSRQGLSVDSPLHF.

As DNA, the CDR3 is TGTGCCAGTAGTCTTCCCGGACGGGTTGGATCGTATGGCTACACCTTC. It specifies CASSLPGRVGSYGYTF. This chain connects TRBV19 to TRBJ1-2; no firm D call. The V gene lost 5 bases and the J gene lost 5 bases, with 21 bases spanning the gap. The germline V gene encodes CDR1 LNHDA and CDR2 SQIVND (reference sequence). This CDR3 is 16 amino acids long. Full variable domain (outside the CDR3, taken from reference TRBV19 and TRBJ1-2): DGGITQSPKYLFRKEGQNVTLSCEQNLNHDAMYWYRQDPGQGLRLIYYSQIVNDFQKGDIAEGYSVSREKKESFPLTVTSAQKNPTAFYLCASSLPGRVGSYGYTFGSGTRLTVV.

This clone is a singleton in its sample. The chain combines TRBV9 with TRBJ1-2; the match to TRBD1 covers 7 bases. J lost 9 bases, V lost 4 bases, and 6 bases had no gene match. The germline V gene has CDR1 SGDLS and CDR2 YYNGEE. The CDR3 is 12 residues long. CDR3 bases: TGTGCCAGCAGCCCCTGGACAGGAAGCTACACCTTC. Amino acids: CASSPWTGSYTF.

The J gene is TRBJ2-3, the V gene TRBV11-2; 8 bases align to TRBD1. V shed 4 bases, J shed 1 base, and the junction held 4 bases outside the gene matches. The germline V gene encodes CDR1 SGHAT and CDR2 FQNNGV. The CDR3 sequence is 15 residues long. This chain's CDR3 is CASSYQTGGTDTQYF. Written as DNA, the CDR3 is TGTGCCAGCAGCTACCAGACAGGGGGCACAGATACGCAGTATTTT.

This CDR3 reads CASRKGANTGELFF. The CDR3 DNA reads TGTGCCAGCCGGAAAGGGGCCAACACCGGGGAGCTGTTTTTT. The J gene is TRBJ2-2, the V gene TRBV5-4, with TRBD1 as a possible D gene (5 bases). This CDR3 has 14 amino acids. V lost 7 bases and J lost 2, with 12 bases in between. Looked up from germline, CDR1 is SGHNT and CDR2 is YYREEE (reference sequence).

This clone was seen only once. This chain joins TRBV5-1 and TRBJ1-1, with 9 bases matching TRBD1. The CDR3 loop spans 15 amino acids. V lost 1 base, J lost 2 bases, and 3 bases stayed unmatched. Germline V gene lookup returns CDR1 SGHRS and CDR2 YFSETQ. As DNA, the CDR3 is TGCGCCAGCAGCTTGACAGGGGGCGATAACACTGAAGCTTTCTTT. As protein: CASSLTGGDNTEAFF. The full variable domain, with the rest looked up from reference TRBV5-1 and TRBJ1-1, is KAGVTQTPRYLIKTRGQQVTLSCSPISGHRSVSWYQQTPGQGLQFLFEYFSETQRNKGNFPGRFSGRQFSNSRSEMNVSTLELGDSALYLCASSLTGGDNTEAFFGQGTRLTVV.

The chain has TRBV6-5 and TRBJ1-3; TRBD1 is a possible D gene (6 bases). The CDR3 runs to 15 residues. The germline V gene has CDR1 MNHEY and CDR2 SVGAGI. Trimming pared 5 bases from V and 3 bases from J, leaving 14 bases between. CDR3 protein: CASSTTGRGGNTIYF. CDR3 DNA: TGTGCCAGCAGTACCACAGGGAGGGGTGGAAACACCATATATTTT.

V is TRBV5-1 and J is TRBJ2-3, with D tentatively TRBD1 (5 bases). This CDR3 contains 13 residues. CDR1 and CDR2 (germline): SGHRS, YFSETQ. The V and J ends lost 6 bases and 5 bases respectively, with 13 bases between them. The CDR3 loop is CASTVNQGDTQYF. CDR3 sequence (DNA): TGCGCCAGCACTGTCAATCAGGGAGATACGCAGTATTTT.

This chain uses TRBV10-3 with TRBJ1-2, with 10 nucleotides matching TRBD1. The trim removed 5 bases at V and 7 bases at J, leaving 4 bases unmatched. This CDR3 spans 13 amino acids. Germline CDR1 and CDR2: ENHRY and SYGVKD. CDR3 sequence reads: CAISPGQGFGYTF. For the CDR3, the DNA is TGTGCCATCAGTCCGGGACAGGGGTTTGGCTACACCTTC.

This sequence joins TRBV4-2 and TRBJ1-2, with a possible D match to TRBD1 (6 bases). The CDR3 totals 15 residues. The V gene lost 5 bases and the J gene lost 8 bases, with 21 bases spanning the gap. In germline, CDR1 is LGHNA, CDR2 YNFKEQ. The chain's CDR3 is CASSGSMGAVRGYTF. CDR3 nucleotide sequence: TGTGCCAGCAGCGGCTCGATGGGGGCGGTTAGGGGCTACACCTTC.

The chain carries TRBV11-3 and TRBJ2-5, with 12 bases fitting TRBD2. The CDR3 totals 15 residues. The V and J ends lost 4 bases and 5 bases, in that order; junction bases with no gene match: 5. Germline CDR1 and CDR2: SGHNT and YENEEA. CDR3 protein: CASSSSGGAGETQYF. CDR3 nucleotides: TGTGCCAGCAGCTCTAGCGGGGGGGCCGGGGAGACCCAGTACTTC.